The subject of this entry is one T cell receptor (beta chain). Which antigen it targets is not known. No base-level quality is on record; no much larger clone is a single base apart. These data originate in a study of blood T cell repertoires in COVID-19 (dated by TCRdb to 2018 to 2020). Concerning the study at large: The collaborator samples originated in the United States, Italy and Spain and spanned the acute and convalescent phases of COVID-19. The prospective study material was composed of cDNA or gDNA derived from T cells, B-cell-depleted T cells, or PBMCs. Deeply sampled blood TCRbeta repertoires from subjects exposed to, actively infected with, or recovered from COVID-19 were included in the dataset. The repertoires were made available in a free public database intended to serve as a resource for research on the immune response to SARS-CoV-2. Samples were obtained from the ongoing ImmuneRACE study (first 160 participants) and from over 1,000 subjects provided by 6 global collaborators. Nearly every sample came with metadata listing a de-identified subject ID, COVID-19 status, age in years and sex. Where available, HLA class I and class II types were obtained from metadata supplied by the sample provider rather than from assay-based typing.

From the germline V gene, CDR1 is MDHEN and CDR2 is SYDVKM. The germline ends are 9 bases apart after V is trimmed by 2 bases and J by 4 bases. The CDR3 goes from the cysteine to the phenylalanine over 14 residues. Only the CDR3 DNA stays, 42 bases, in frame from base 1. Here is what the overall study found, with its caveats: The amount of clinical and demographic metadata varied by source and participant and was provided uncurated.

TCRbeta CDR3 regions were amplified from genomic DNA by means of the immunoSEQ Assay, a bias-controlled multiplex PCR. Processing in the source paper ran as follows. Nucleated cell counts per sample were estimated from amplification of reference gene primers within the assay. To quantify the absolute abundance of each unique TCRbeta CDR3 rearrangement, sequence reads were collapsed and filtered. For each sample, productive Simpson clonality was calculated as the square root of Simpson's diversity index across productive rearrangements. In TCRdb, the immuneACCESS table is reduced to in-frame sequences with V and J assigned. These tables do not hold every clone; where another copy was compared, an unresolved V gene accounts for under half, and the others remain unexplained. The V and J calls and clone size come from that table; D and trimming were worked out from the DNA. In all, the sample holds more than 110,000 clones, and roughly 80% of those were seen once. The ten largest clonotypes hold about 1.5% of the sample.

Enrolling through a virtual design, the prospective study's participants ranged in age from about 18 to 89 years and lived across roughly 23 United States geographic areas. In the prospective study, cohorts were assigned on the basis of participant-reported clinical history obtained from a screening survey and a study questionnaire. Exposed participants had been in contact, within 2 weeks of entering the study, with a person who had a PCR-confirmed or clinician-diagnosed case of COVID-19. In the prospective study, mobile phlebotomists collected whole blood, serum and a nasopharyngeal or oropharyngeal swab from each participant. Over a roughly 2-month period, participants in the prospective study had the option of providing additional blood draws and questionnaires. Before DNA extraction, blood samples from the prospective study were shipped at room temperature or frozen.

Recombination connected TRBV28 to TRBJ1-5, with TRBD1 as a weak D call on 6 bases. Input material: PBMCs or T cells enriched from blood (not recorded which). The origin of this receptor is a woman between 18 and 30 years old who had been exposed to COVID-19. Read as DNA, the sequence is TGTGCCAGCAGTTTAGGACAGTTAAATCAGCCCCAGCATTTT. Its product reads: CASSLGQLNQPQHF.